The 22 T cell receptor beta chains presented below share a single source sample, sequenced in a study of CD8+CD57+ T cells in acquired aplastic anemia. The template for TCR beta VDJ and CDR3 sequence profiling was genomic DNA. One entry per CDR3 protein, called by TCRdb with MiXCR from the reads. The table includes some 170,000 distinct CDR3 sequences, 71% detected once. Patients selected for sequencing had displayed CD8+CD57+ cell expansion by flow cytometry. The sequenced sample was sorted CD4+, CD8+, or CD8+CD57+ T cells (not recorded which) from PBMCs. Source of these receptors: a human donor with aplastic anemia.

This chain uses TRBV29-1 with TRBJ2-7, with D uncertain. Between the trimmed V and J ends, which lost 3 bases and 7 bases, there was a span of 10 bases. The CDR3 extends over 11 amino acids. The germline gives CDR1 SQVTM, CDR2 ANQGSEA. This CDR3 reads CSVEGLGEQYF. CDR3 nucleotide sequence: TGCAGCGTTGAGGGCCTTGGGGAGCAGTACTTC.

In DNA, the CDR3 is TGCAGTGCGGGTGGGGGACTAGCGACAGATACGCAGTATTTT. Translation: CSAGGGLATDTQYF. The J gene is TRBJ2-3, the V gene TRBV20-1, with 10 positions matching TRBD2. The length of the CDR3 is 14 residues. Germline V gene data show CDR1 as DFQATT and CDR2 as SNEGSKA (reference sequence). J gave up 3 bases and V 6 bases, and 6 bases lay outside the gene matches.

Turning to this clonotype: A single base separates this from a much larger clone, so it may be a read error. A read error is likely, as this CDR3 ends without the conserved phenylalanine or tryptophan. This sequence joins TRBV19 and TRBJ2-2, with a weak D call TRBD2 (7 bases). The CDR3 is made up of 12 amino acids. Germline CDR1 is LNHDA and CDR2 is SQIVND (reference sequence). Between the trimmed V and J ends, which lost 10 bases and 4 bases, there was a span of 10 bases. CDR3 amino acids: CATRGATGELFL. CDR3 sequence (DNA): TGTGCCACCCGGGGGGCCACCGGGGAGCTGTTTCTT.

The CDR3 sequence: CASRDTGFREAFF. For the CDR3, the DNA is TGCGCCAGCAGGGACACAGGGTTTAGGGAAGCTTTCTTT. The V gene is TRBV10-2, the J gene TRBJ1-1; a possible D gene is TRBD1 (6 bases). In germline, CDR1 is WSHSY, CDR2 SAAADI. V gave up 6 bases and J gave up 8 bases, with 16 bases separating them. This CDR3 spans 13 amino acids.

The CDR3 DNA is TGTGCCAGCAGGGGGCAGACCAACGTCCTGACTTTC. It codes for CASRGQTNVLTF. The genes are TRBV2 and TRBJ2-6; tentative D call: TRBD1 (5 bases). The CDR3 is 12 residues long. Trimming took off 6 bases at V and 8 bases at J, with 8 bases between the two ends. Germline CDR1 is SNHLY and CDR2 is FYNNEI.

This chain joins TRBV2 and TRBJ2-5; D call uncertain. V lost 6 bases and J 7 bases, leaving 18 bases between the germline ends. Germline CDR1 reads SNHLY; CDR2 reads FYNNEI. The CDR3 runs to 14 residues. The CDR3 region has the DNA TGTGCCAGCAGCGAAAGACTGGGGTCTCCGACCCAGTACTTC. This gives the protein CASSERLGSPTQYF.

The chain couples TRBV20-1 to TRBJ2-7; no definite D call. Germline V gene sequence: CDR1 DFQATT, CDR2 SNEGSKA (reference sequence). The CDR3 has 12 amino acids. V lost 6 bases and J lost 0, with 9 bases in between. CDR3 sequence: CSASASSYEQYF. The CDR3 DNA follows: TGCAGTGCATCAGCTAGCTCCTACGAGCAGTACTTC.

The chain is built from TRBV9 and TRBJ2-5, with 9 bases lining up with TRBD2. V lost 3 bases and J lost 5; bases outside the gene matches: 2. Germline-derived CDR1 and CDR2 are SGDLS and YYNGEE. This CDR3 has 13 amino acids. CDR3 protein: CASSGSGRETQYF. CDR3 in DNA: TGTGCCAGCAGCGGGAGCGGGAGGGAGACCCAGTACTTC.

This clonotype was observed a few times. The V and J genes are TRBV15 and TRBJ2-6; D is perhaps TRBD1 (6 bases). The CDR3 loop spans 15 amino acids. CDR1 is LNHNV, CDR2 YYDKDF, per germline (reference sequence). Between the trimmed V and J ends, which lost 7 bases and 0 bases, there was a span of 10 bases. The CDR3 reads CATTPDSSGANVLTF. Written as DNA, the CDR3 is TGTGCCACCACCCCGGACAGCTCTGGGGCCAACGTCCTGACTTTC.

V and J are TRBV6-6 and TRBJ1-1; 7 nucleotides agree with TRBD1. After removal of 0 bases from V and 5 bases from J, the junction contained 3 bases not matched to a gene. CDR3 length: 14 residues. The germline V gene encodes CDR1 MNHNY and CDR2 SVGAGI (reference sequence). Here the CDR3 DNA reads TGTGCCAGCAGTTACTCGCCAGGGGGAACTGAAGCTTTCTTT. This codes for CASSYSPGGTEAFF.

The chain is built from TRBV19 and TRBJ1-2, with D uncertain. The CDR3 loop spans 16 amino acids. Deletions cut 6 bases from V and 4 bases from J, with 21 bases between. Germline V gene sequence: CDR1 LNHDA, CDR2 SQIVND (reference sequence). CDR3 in amino acids: CASSLPGIRAGYGYTF. DNA for the CDR3: TGTGCCAGTAGCCTTCCTGGGATCCGGGCGGGCTATGGCTACACCTTC.

CDR3 amino acids: CASSLGVVRSGETQYF. DNA of the CDR3: TGTGCCAGCAGCCTCGGTGTAGTTCGGTCAGGGGAGACCCAGTACTTC. J is TRBJ2-5 and V is TRBV9; tentatively, D is TRBD1 (5 bases). The CDR3 is 16 amino acids. Trimming removed 4 bases at V and 5 bases at J, with 21 bases between. Germline V gives CDR1 SGDLS, CDR2 YYNGEE.

This sequence joins TRBV20-1 and TRBJ2-2; D tentatively reads TRBD1 or TRBD2 (7 bases each). From germline, CDR1 is DFQATT and CDR2 SNEGSKA (reference sequence). Trimming removed 0 bases from V and 3 bases from J, with 14 bases in between. The CDR3 is 16 amino acids. The CDR3 DNA reads TGCAGTGCTAGAGATAGCGGGCAGGGGGACACCGGGGAGCTGTTTTTT. Translating gives CSARDSGQGDTGELFF.

The chain has TRBV20-1 and TRBJ1-2, with 9 nucleotides matching TRBD1. V trimming: 3 bases; J trimming: 8 bases; junction bases outside the gene matches: 4. CDR1 and CDR2 (germline): DFQATT, SNEGSKA (reference sequence). The CDR3 covers 12 residues. In nucleotides, the CDR3 is TGCAGTGCTAGGCAGGGGACAGGGGGCTACACCTTC. It is translated as CSARQGTGGYTF.

Comments on this clonotype: The junction and the germline gene differ at one end; a read error may be behind it. The chain carries TRBV20-1 and TRBJ1-3; 9 nucleotides line up with TRBD1. Germline V gene lookup returns CDR1 DFQATT and CDR2 SNEGSKA (reference sequence). The CDR3 runs 12 residues. CDR3 protein: CSAEQGADTIDF. The DNA of the CDR3 is TGCAGTGCTGAACAGGGGGCTGACACCATAGATTTT.

This rearrangement joins TRBV7-2 to TRBJ2-5; D ambiguous. The J call may be in error: the DNA end matches TRBJ2-7 better. Germline V CDR1 and CDR2: SGHTA, FQGNSA. This CDR3 comprises 13 residues. CDR3 sequence: CASSFTTIYEQYF. The DNA of the CDR3 is TGTGCCAGCAGCTTCACGACGATCTACGAGCAGTACTTC.

The CDR3 DNA follows: TGTGCCAGCAGCCTTGACAGGGGTCGGTACAATGAGCAGTTCTTC. Translation: CASSLDRGRYNEQFF. The chain has TRBV7-2 and TRBJ2-1; TRBD1 aligns across 8 bases. Germline V gene lookup returns CDR1 SGHTA and CDR2 FQGNSA. J was trimmed by 4 bases and V by 5 bases; bases with no gene match: 7. CDR3 length equals 15 residues.

The V and J genes are TRBV20-1 and TRBJ2-5; TRBD2 is a possible D gene (6 bases). This CDR3 has 14 amino acids. The germline gives CDR1 DFQATT, CDR2 SNEGSKA (reference sequence). Deletions cut 2 bases from V and 7 bases from J, with 17 bases between. CDR3 nucleotides: TGCAGTGCTAGACTCGCCGCGGGGTGGGGGACCCAGTACTTC. Its protein is CSARLAAGWGTQYF.

V is TRBV11-3 and J is TRBJ2-5, with a tentative D call TRBD2 (5 bases). The CDR3 spans 16 residues. V lost 5 bases and J 2 bases, leaving 18 bases between the germline ends. The germline V gene encodes CDR1 SGHNT and CDR2 YENEEA. The CDR3 sequence: CASSPRVASGQETQYF. In DNA, the CDR3 is TGTGCCAGCAGCCCCCGCGTAGCCAGCGGTCAAGAGACCCAGTACTTC.

This clonotype was picked up a small number of times. The chain carries TRBV10-3 and TRBJ2-7; 12 positions match TRBD2. V was pared by 3 bases and J by 0 bases, with 15 bases of the junction left unmatched. Germline V lookup: CDR1 ENHRY, CDR2 SYGVKD. The CDR3 runs to 20 residues. The CDR3 loop is CAISDSRLAGALDFSYEQYF. CDR3 bases: TGTGCCATCAGTGACAGTCGACTAGCGGGAGCCCTAGATTTCTCCTACGAGCAGTACTTC.

The rearrangement links TRBV3-1 to TRBJ1-1, with a possible D match to TRBD1 (5 bases). The CDR3 contains 13 residues. Germline V CDR1 and CDR2: LGHDT, YNNKEL (reference sequence). V gave up 2 bases and J gave up 8 bases, with 12 bases separating them. CDR3: CASSQMAGREAFF. CDR3 sequence (DNA): TGTGCCAGCAGCCAAATGGCAGGGAGAGAAGCTTTCTTT.

The chain combines TRBV10-1 with TRBJ2-3, with D tentatively TRBD2 (5 bases). Trimming shortened V by 3 bases and J by 6 bases, and 13 bases separated the two germline ends. The germline V gene encodes CDR1 WNHNN and CDR2 SYGVQD (reference sequence). CDR3 size: 14 residues. The CDR3 is CASSEGRGPDTQYF. The DNA of the CDR3 is TGCGCCAGCAGTGAAGGACGGGGTCCCGATACGCAGTATTTT.